This TCR beta chain was retrieved from a study of control samples from healthy donors and cancer patients. Looked up from germline, CDR1 is MRHNA and CDR2 is SNTAGT. CDR3 length: 16 amino acids. Trimming removed 0 bases from V and 8 bases from J, with 17 bases in between. Only in-frame clones appear in the TCRdb table, and some are missing; sequencing was by immunoSEQ multiplex PCR. This table holds some 190,000 clones, around 93% found once. Sequenced material: blood. This TCR was recovered from a young man in good health. This chain joins TRBV6-4 and TRBJ1-5, with TRBD1 as a possible D gene (5 bases). The CDR3 sequence: CASSDSRQKQGEPQHF. The CDR3 DNA follows: TGTGCCAGCAGTGACTCTAGACAGAAGCAAGGGGAGCCCCAGCATTTT.